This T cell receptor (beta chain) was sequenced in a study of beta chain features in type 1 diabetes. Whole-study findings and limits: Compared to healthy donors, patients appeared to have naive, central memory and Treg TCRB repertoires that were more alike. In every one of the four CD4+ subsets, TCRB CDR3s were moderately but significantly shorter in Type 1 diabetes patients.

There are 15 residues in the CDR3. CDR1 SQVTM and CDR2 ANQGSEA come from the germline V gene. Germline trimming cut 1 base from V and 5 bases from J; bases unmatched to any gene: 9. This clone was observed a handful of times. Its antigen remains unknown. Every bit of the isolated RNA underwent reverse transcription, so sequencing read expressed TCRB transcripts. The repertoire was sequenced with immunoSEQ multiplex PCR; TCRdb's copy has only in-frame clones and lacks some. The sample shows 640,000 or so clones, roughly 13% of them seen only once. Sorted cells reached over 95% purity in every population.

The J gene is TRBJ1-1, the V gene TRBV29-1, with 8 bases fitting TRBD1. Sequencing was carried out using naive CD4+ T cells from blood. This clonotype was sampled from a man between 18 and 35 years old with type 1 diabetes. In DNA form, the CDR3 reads TGCAGCGTTGAAGCACCGGGCAGGGGGCGAACTGAAGCTTTCTTT. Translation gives CSVEAPGRGRTEAFF.